This T cell receptor (beta chain) was profiled in a study of long-term antiretroviral therapy in people with HIV (dated by TCRdb to between 2021 and 2024). Broadly, across the study: The earliest samples were collected approximately a decade before the 2015 WHO recommendation for immediate ART, a period when ART was typically delayed until CD4 counts fell. No cross-contamination during QIAcube processing turned up in test extractions that ran a monoclonal T-cell line alongside 30 to 40 polyclonal samples. Among the 25 to 35 participants with HIV, eleven to twelve were female. A total of around 190 cryopreserved PBMC samples came from a few dozen adults with confirmed HIV infection and were collected serially over a mean of roughly six years (range 1-12). This retrospective serial study examined whether starting ART and sustained HIV suppression were associated with changes in the composition and diversity of the TRB repertoire in peripheral blood.

The immunoSEQ hsTCRB v3.0 assay was used at survey level resolution for TRB variable region sequencing. A depth of 40,000-50,000 T-cell genomes per sample was targeted for TRB sequencing. Pooled TRB libraries were sequenced on an Illumina MiSeq with a v3 150-cycle kit. Per the authors' processing: Repertoire analysis was performed in R inside a reproducible Nextflow workflow that covered QC, data transformation and analysis. LymphoSeq2, an R package for AIRR-Seq data exploration, was used to implement custom analyses. A handful of samples that produced fewer than 5000 total TRB sequences were removed, so 150 to 200 HIV repertoires were analyzed. Of the 188 retained HIV repertoires, under 65 were collected before and approximately 130 after ART initiation. Each repertoire was downsampled to 5000 TRB nucleotide sequences, and summary statistics were averaged across 100 downsampling iterations. TRB sequences were retained for analysis only if CDR3 regions of at least seven amino acids were present. A Shannon entropy-derived clonality score and the Gini coefficient were used to measure diversity. In the repertoire networks, any two of the top 5000 CDR3 amino acid sequences were connected whenever the two sequences differed by an edit distance of one. For TRB CDR3 amino acid sequences, antigen specificity groups and MHC restriction were predicted with GLIPH2. To flag known associations with CMV, EBV, HIV or tissue antigens, CDR3 amino acid sequences were compared against VDJdb and McPAS-TCR. Pre-ART, post-ART and control groups were compared with Wilcoxon signed-rank tests and Holm-Bonferroni correction. Not all clones reach the TCRdb copy of this immuneACCESS table, which keeps in-frame sequences only. Checked studies attribute under half of the gap to unresolved V genes and leave the rest unexplained. V, J and clone size derive from that table, while D and trimming were established from the DNA sequence. The sample includes roughly 25,000 clones, with 85% observed a single time. The biggest ten clones account for 8.5% to 10% of the sample.

To be included, a participant needed at least one PBMC sample from before ART initiation plus at least two post-ART samples. Treatment was received in the United States of America by all participants with HIV. Cryopreserved samples of roughly 0.95-10 million PBMC were thawed and washed before DNA extraction. At the time of the earliest PBMC sample, participants with HIV were aged between roughly 20 and 54 years. PBMC samples from each participant spanned 1-4 timepoints before ART initiation and 2-8 timepoints after ART initiation, with a median of 7 samples. For every participant, serial HIV viral load, CD4+ T-cell count, ART history and demographic data were obtained. Genomic DNA was extracted from unsorted PBMC with a Qiagen kit on a QIAcube, with processing performed in batches of 12 samples. V and J are truncated by 10 bases and 7 bases respectively, leaving an intervening sequence of 23 bases. For CDR1 and CDR2, the germline V gene (reference sequence) lists LNHDA and SQIVND. The CDR3 numbers 15 residues from cysteine through phenylalanine. Here the CDR3 DNA is all that survives: 45 bases in frame from base 1.

A remark on this clone: The clone's antigen remains unknown. Base qualities are not at hand, and no much larger clone is one base apart.

General conclusions and limits of the study: Owing to limited PBMC availability, only the TCR beta chain was sequenced, without alpha chain pairing. Inferences about post-ART repertoire changes were limited because no data were available on ART adherence, viral resistance or therapy changes. Starting ART was linked to a significant rise in TRB diversity, yet even with long-term ART the diversity remained significantly lower than in transplant donor controls. Expanded TRB clones identified before ART initiation dominated the repertoire at all time points, although this dominance fluctuated and declined in many PLHIV after ART. CDR3 length ranges in HIV repertoires were narrower than in controls, and network structure suggested an antigen-experienced repertoire with only a slight naive shift after ART. Unsorted PBMC were profiled instead of sorted CD4+ and CD8+ T cells because pre-ART samples had limited cell numbers. The samples were dated from about 2004 to 2017, and the ART regimens that were used may be less effective than current ART regimens.

This sequence originates from a man aged 40-55 years with HIV. Source: unsorted PBMCs, taken 2.3 years after starting antiretroviral therapy. Recombination joined TRBV19 with TRBJ1-5, with TRBD1 as a weak D call on 6 bases. The CDR3 has the sequence CATKALEGGRQPQHF. The nucleotide sequence reads TGTGCCACAAAGGCTTTAGAGGGGGGGAGGCAGCCCCAGCATTTT.